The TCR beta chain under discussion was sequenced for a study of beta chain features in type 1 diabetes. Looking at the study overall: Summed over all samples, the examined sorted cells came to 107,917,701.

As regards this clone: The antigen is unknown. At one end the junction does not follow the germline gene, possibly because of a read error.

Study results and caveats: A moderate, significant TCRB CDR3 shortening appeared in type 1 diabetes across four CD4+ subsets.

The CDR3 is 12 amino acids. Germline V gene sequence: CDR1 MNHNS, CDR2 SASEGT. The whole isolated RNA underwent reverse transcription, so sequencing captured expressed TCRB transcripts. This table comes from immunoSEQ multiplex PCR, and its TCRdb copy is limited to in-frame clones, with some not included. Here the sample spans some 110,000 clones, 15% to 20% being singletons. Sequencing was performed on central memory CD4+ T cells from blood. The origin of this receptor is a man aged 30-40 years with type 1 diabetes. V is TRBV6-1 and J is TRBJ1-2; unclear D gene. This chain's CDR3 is CASSGDTNGYTF. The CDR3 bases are TGTGCCAGTAGTGGGGATACCAATGGCTACACCTTC.